The clone carrying this T cell receptor (beta chain) was seen many times. Antigen: not known. RNA transcripts served as the template for amplifying TCR beta CDR3 regions. Primed by the HTBI set, a first-round RT-PCR was run on the TCR CDR3. MiXCR was run by TCRdb on the multiplex PCR reads, yielding one entry per CDR3 protein. Of 400,000 or so distinct CDR3 sequences in the sample, 13% to 15% were seen once. In germline, CDR1 is SGHTA, CDR2 FQGNSA. V lost 3 bases to trimming and J lost 5 bases; unmatched junction nucleotides: 6. This CDR3 comprises 15 residues. This sample stems from a study of T cells in Graves' hyperthyroidism and ophthalmopathy. Study-wide results and caveats: Model-based prediction identified ophthalmopathy a median about 6.8 months prior to its onset.

This TCR was recovered from a woman aged 60-70 years with Graves' ophthalmopathy. The sequencing sample was made of blood. This chain links TRBV7-2 with TRBJ2-3; 9 positions match TRBD2. The CDR3 DNA reads TGTGCCAGCAGCTTCCTAGCGGGGTTTGGAGATACGCAGTATTTT. Its translation is CASSFLAGFGDTQYF.